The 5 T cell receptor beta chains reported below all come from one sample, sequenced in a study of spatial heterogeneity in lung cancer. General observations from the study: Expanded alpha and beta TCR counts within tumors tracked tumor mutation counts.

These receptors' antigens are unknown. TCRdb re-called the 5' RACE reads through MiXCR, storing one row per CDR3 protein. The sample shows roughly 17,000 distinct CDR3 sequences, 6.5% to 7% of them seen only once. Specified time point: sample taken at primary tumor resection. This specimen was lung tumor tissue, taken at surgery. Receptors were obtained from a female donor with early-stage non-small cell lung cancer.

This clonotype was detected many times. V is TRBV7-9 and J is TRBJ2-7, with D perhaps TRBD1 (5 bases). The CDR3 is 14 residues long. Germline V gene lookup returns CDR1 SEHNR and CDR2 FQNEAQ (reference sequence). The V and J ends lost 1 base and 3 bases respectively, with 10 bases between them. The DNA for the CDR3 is TGTGCCAGCAGCTTAGGGGCAGGGCTCTACGAGCAGTACTTC. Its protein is CASSLGAGLYEQYF.

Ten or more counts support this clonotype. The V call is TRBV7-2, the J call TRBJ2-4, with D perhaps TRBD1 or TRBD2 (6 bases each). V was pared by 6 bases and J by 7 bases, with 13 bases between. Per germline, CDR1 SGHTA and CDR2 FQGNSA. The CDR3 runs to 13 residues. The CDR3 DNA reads TGTGCCAGCAGTCCTGAGGGGGGTAACATTCAGTACTTC. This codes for CASSPEGGNIQYF.

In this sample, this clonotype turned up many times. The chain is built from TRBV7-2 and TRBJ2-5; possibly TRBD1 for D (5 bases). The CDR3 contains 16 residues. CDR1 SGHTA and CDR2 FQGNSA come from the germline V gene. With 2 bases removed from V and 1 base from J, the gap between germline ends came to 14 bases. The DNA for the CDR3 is TGTGCCAGCAGCTTATCACCGAGCCAGGGCCAAGAGACCCAGTACTTC. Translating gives CASSLSPSQGQETQYF.

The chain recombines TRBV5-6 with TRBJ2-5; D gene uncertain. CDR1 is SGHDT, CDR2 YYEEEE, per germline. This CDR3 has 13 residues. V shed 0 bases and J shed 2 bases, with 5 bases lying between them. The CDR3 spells CASSLGLQETQYF. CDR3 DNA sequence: TGTGCCAGCAGCTTGGGCTTACAAGAGACCCAGTACTTC.

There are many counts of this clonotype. The CDR3 nucleotides are TGTGCCAGCAGCTTAGTTGGCCCTTCTGTGGGAAACACCATATATTTT. This translates into CASSLVGPSVGNTIYF. The chain couples TRBV7-2 to TRBJ1-3, with D hard to call. V dropped 1 base and J dropped 4 bases, with 14 bases sitting between them. The CDR3 has 16 amino acids. Germline V gene sequence: CDR1 SGHTA, CDR2 FQGNSA.